This T cell receptor beta chain was profiled in a study of blood T cell repertoires in COVID-19. About the research overall: There were acute and convalescent COVID-19 samples, and they came from the United States, Italy and Spain. The cDNA or gDNA used as material had been derived from T cells, B-cell-depleted T cells, or PBMCs.

In the authors' workflow: How many nucleated cells were present was estimated from reference gene primer amplification. The assay was immunoSEQ multiplex PCR, and TCRdb's table has in-frame clones only and misses some. The DNA gave D and trimming, while V, J and clone size come from that table. Seen here are under 300,000 clones, 70% to 80% observed once, and the top ten hold around 3.4%. CDR1 is KGHDR and CDR2 is SFDVKD in the germline V gene. CDR3 length: 16 residues. Trimming took 6 bases from V and 12 from J, leaving 26 bases between them. Material for sequencing was peripheral blood. The clonotype was recovered from a woman aged 80 or over with acute or convalescent COVID-19. This rearrangement joins TRBV24-1 to TRBJ2-1; a weak D match, TRBD2 (5 bases). CDR3 amino acids: CATSPRKQVPPGGQFF. CDR3 bases: TGTGCCACCAGTCCGCGGAAACAAGTCCCCCCAGGAGGGCAGTTCTTC.